These 5 T cell receptor beta chains originate from one sample sequenced in a study of blood T cell repertoires in COVID-19. Sequencing used immunoSEQ multiplex PCR; TCRdb keeps in-frame clones, though not all of them. This sample has 10,000 to 15,000 clones, with 82% found just once. Input material: peripheral blood. These TCRs come from a man older than 75 with acute or convalescent COVID-19.

The chain links TRBV3-1 (or the pseudogene TRBV3-2) to TRBJ1-1; D remains ambiguous. Per the germline V gene, CDR1 is LGHDT and CDR2 is YNNKEL (reference sequence). The CDR3 length is 14 residues. V dropped 0 bases and J dropped 0 bases, with 5 bases sitting between them. CDR3 in amino acids: CASSQDEVNTEAFF. CDR3 sequence (DNA): TGTGCCAGCAGCCAAGATGAGGTGAACACTGAAGCTTTCTTT.

This chain joins TRBV2 and TRBJ1-6, with unresolved D. The V end was cut by 6 bases, the J end by 6 bases, with 12 bases between. The CDR3 is 14 residues long. Looked up from germline, CDR1 is SNHLY and CDR2 is FYNNEI. This CDR3 reads CASRRSPSNSPLHF. CDR3 nucleotide sequence: TGTGCCAGCAGGCGGTCCCCCTCTAATTCACCCCTCCACTTT.

This clone is a singleton in its sample. The chain uses TRBV5-1 and TRBJ2-5; 8 bases map to TRBD1. Germline values: CDR1 SGHRS, CDR2 YFSETQ. The CDR3 is 14 residues long. J gave up 2 bases and V 3 bases, and 3 bases lay outside the gene matches. Written as DNA, the CDR3 is TGCGCCAGCAGCTCGGACAGGGAGCAAGAGACCCAGTACTTC. Translation gives CASSSDREQETQYF.

This chain connects TRBV11-2 to TRBJ2-5, with D possibly matching TRBD2 (5 bases). There are 17 residues in the CDR3. CDR1 SGHAT and CDR2 FQNNGV come from the germline V gene. V gave up 4 bases and J gave up 4 bases, with 22 bases separating them. CDR3 protein: CASSSIGPGLGRETQYF. The CDR3 coding sequence is TGTGCCAGCAGCTCGATAGGCCCGGGGTTAGGGCGAGAGACCCAGTACTTC.

The J gene is TRBJ2-2, the V gene TRBV3-1 (or the pseudogene TRBV3-2); 7 bases align to TRBD1. The CDR3 is 16 amino acids. CDR1 and CDR2 from the germline V gene are LGHDT and YNNKEL (reference sequence). With V trimmed by 1 base and J by 6 bases, 8 bases remained unmatched. The CDR3 nucleotides read TGTGCCAGCAGCCAAGTCGGAACAGGGGTTCCCGGGGAGCTGTTTTTT. It is translated as CASSQVGTGVPGELFF.